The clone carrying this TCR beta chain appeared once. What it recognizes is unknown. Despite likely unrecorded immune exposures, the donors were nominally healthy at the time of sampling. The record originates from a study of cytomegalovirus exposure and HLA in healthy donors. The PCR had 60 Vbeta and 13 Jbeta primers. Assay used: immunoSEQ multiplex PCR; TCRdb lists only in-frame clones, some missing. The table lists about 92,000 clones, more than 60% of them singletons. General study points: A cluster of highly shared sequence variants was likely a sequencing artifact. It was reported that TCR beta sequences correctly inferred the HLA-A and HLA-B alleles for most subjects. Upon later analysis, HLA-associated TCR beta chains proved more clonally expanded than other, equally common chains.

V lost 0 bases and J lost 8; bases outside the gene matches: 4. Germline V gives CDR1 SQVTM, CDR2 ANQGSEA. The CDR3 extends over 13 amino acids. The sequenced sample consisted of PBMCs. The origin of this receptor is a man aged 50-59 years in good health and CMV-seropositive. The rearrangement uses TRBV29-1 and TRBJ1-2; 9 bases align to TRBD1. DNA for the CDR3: TGCAGCGTTGAAGAGAACAGGGGGCAAGGCTACACCTTC. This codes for CSVEENRGQGYTF. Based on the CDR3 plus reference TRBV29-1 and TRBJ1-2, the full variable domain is SAVISQKPSRDICQRGTSLTIQCQVDSQVTMMFWYRQQPGQSLTLIATANQGSEATYESGFVIDKFPISRPNLTFSTLTVSNMSPEDSSIYLCSVEENRGQGYTFGSGTRLTVV.